This entry lists 13 T cell receptor beta chains sequenced from one sample in a study of tumor-infiltrating lymphocytes in primary liver carcinoma. The input was around 500 ng total RNA; TCR beta cDNA was made from it with a constant-region primer. Three nested multiplex PCR rounds, a slightly modified ARM-PCR, produced the libraries for TCR beta. The opening two PCR rounds, 10 cycles each, paired TRBV1-TRBV30 forward primers with a C-beta reverse primer. MiXCR was run by TCRdb on the multiplex PCR reads, yielding one entry per CDR3 protein. The sample lists approximately 330,000 distinct CDR3 sequences, less than 65% occurring once. The study extracted blood RNA from unsorted whole blood and also extracted germline DNA. The source material was peripheral blood. The receptors derive from a man between 40 and 49 years old with primary liver carcinoma and hepatitis B virus infection.

Remarks on this clonotype: Since a much larger clone is just one base distant, this may be a read error. This rearrangement joins TRBV10-2 to TRBJ2-2; tentative D call: TRBD2 (6 bases). The CDR3 spans 15 residues. Germline CDR1 is WSHSY and CDR2 is SAAADI. The DNA for the CDR3 is TGCGCCAGTCATAGCGGAAGAGAGGGCACCGGGGAGCTGTTGTTT. This sequence encodes CASHSGREGTGELLF.

This clonotype came up a few times. The chain employs TRBV10-2 and TRBJ2-5; TRBD1 or TRBD2 may be the D gene (6 bases each). Trimming left V 8 bases short and J 4 bases short, with 11 bases between. This CDR3 is built from 12 residues. Germline V lookup: CDR1 WSHSY, CDR2 SAAADI. The DNA of the CDR3 is TGCGCCAGCGGGGGGCAGGGAGAGACCCAGTACTTC. It codes for CASGGQGETQYF.

The chain couples TRBV2 to TRBJ1-2; TRBD1 agrees at 8 bases. The CDR3 contains 13 residues. Germline values: CDR1 SNHLY, CDR2 FYNNEI. Germline trimming cut 9 bases from V and 5 bases from J; bases unmatched to any gene: 8. CDR3 nucleotides: TGTGCCAGAAGGACAGGGAGAGGGTATGGCTACACCTTC. Protein sequence: CARRTGRGYGYTF.

This sequence joins TRBV5-6 and TRBJ1-6, with D possibly being TRBD1 (6 bases). The CDR3 has 16 residues. The germline CDR1 and CDR2 sequences are SGHDT and YYEEEE. V lost 0 bases, J lost 9 bases, and 16 bases lay in between. The CDR3 region is CASSLEGGRRSSPLHF. The CDR3 nucleotides read TGTGCCAGCAGCTTGGAGGGGGGGCGGAGGAGTTCACCCCTCCACTTT.

V gene TRBV6-4 combines with J gene TRBJ2-2; 9 bases are shared with TRBD2. The CDR3 has 15 residues. Germline-derived CDR1 and CDR2 are MRHNA and SNTAGT. V trimming: 6 bases; J trimming: 1 base; junction bases outside the gene matches: 3. The CDR3 region is CASRVLAGNTGELFF. CDR3 nucleotide sequence: TGTGCCAGCAGAGTACTAGCGGGGAACACCGGGGAGCTGTTTTTT.

Points on this clonotype: This may be a read error: a much more frequent sequence differs by one nucleotide. No conserved phenylalanine or tryptophan ends this CDR3, so it is likely a read error. The CDR3 DNA is TGTGCCAGCAGTTACGCCGGGTCTATGGACGGACGAGGGAAACTGTTTCTT. The encoded protein is CASSYAGSMDGRGKLFL. This chain uses TRBV6-5 with TRBJ1-4; D uncertain. The CDR3 totals 17 residues. V lost 2 bases and J 11 bases, leaving 24 bases between the germline ends. Per the germline V gene, CDR1 is MNHEY and CDR2 is SVGAGI.

There are many counts of this clonotype. The V call is TRBV5-4, the J call TRBJ2-3, with D hard to call. Germline V gene data show CDR1 as SGHNT and CDR2 as YYREEE (reference sequence). CDR3 length: 14 residues. Trimming stripped 4 bases from V and 1 base from J, with 10 bases between. The CDR3 here is CASSPSSGTDTQYF. DNA for the CDR3: TGTGCCAGCAGCCCATCATCCGGCACAGATACGCAGTATTTT.

This clonotype was observed once. One junction end does not reproduce the germline sequence, and a read error may be involved. The CDR3: CASSSGTWSIDTQYF. CDR3 DNA sequence: TGTGCCAGTAGTTCCGGGACTTGGAGCATAGATACGCAGTATTTT. This chain connects TRBV11-2 to TRBJ2-3, with D tentatively TRBD2 (6 bases). Germline V lookup: CDR1 SGHAT, CDR2 FQNNGV. This CDR3 is built from 15 residues.

In its sample, this clonotype was seen many times. The chain combines TRBV6-5 with TRBJ2-7; 10 bases are a match to TRBD2. Germline V gives CDR1 MNHEY, CDR2 SVGAGI. J lost 0 bases, V lost 6 bases, and 2 bases had no gene match. There are 14 residues in the CDR3. The CDR3 bases are TGTGCCAGCAGACTAGCGGGGAGCTCCTACGAGCAGTACTTC. This sequence encodes CASRLAGSSYEQYF.

The chain links TRBV6-1 to TRBJ1-3, with D unresolved. CDR1 is MNHNS and CDR2 is SASEGT in the germline V gene. CDR3 length: 16 residues. Trimming took off 7 bases at V and 0 bases at J, with 16 bases between the two ends. CDR3 protein: CASNPRPGDSGNTIYF. CDR3 in DNA: TGTGCCAGCAATCCCCGACCGGGCGACTCTGGAAACACCATATATTTT.

This clonotype came up a few times. Just one base apart from a much larger clone, this may be a read error. The chain links TRBV4-3 to TRBJ2-1; D remains ambiguous. This CDR3 comprises 13 residues. Trimming stripped 0 bases from V and 9 bases from J, with 9 bases between. Germline values: CDR1 LGHNA, CDR2 YSLEER. This CDR3 reads CASSQDHRGEQFF. CDR3 DNA: TGCGCCAGCAGCCAAGATCACCGCGGTGAGCAGTTCTTC.

For this clonotype: The CDR3 ends on some other residue instead of the conserved phenylalanine or tryptophan, so this is likely a read error. The rearrangement uses TRBV11-2 and TRBJ2-7; D is perhaps TRBD1 (5 bases). CDR1 is SGHAT, CDR2 FQNNGV, per germline. CDR3 length equals 15 residues. As DNA, the CDR3 is TGTGTCAGCAGCACCCGACAGACTTCGTTGGGCGAGCAGTACTCC. Translating gives CVSSTRQTSLGEQYS.

Turning to this clonotype: A much larger clone lies one base from this, so it may be a read error. The CDR3 region is CASIFDSKNIQYF. The CDR3 region has the DNA TGTGCCAGCATTTTCGACAGCAAAAACATTCAGTACTTC. This chain links TRBV12-3 or TRBV12-4 with TRBJ2-4; weak D call: TRBD1 (5 bases). The CDR3 has 13 residues. Trimming stripped 7 bases from V and 3 bases from J, with 10 bases between.